The sequence of this TCR beta chain was determined in a study of blood T cell repertoires in COVID-19. The wider study: In each case, the material was cDNA or gDNA derived from T cells, B-cell-depleted T cells, or PBMCs.

Authors' data handling: The authors estimated nucleated cell counts from reference gene primer amplification. Repertoires were generated with immunoSEQ multiplex PCR, while TCRdb's copy carries only in-frame clones and drops some. That table gives V, J and clone size, and the DNA gave D and trimming. The sample lists hundreds of thousands of clones; around nine tenths were seen once. This clone was recorded once. V lost 0 bases, J lost 2 bases, and 10 bases lay in between. In germline, CDR1 is SGDLS, CDR2 YYNGEE. CDR3 length equals 15 residues. Residents of 24 US areas, aged roughly 18 to 89 years, made up the participants. The recovered donors of Cohort 3 showed two negative PCRs, clearance, or symptom resolution.

This rearrangement joins TRBV9 to TRBJ2-3; D not resolved. Sequenced: PBMCs or T cells enriched from blood (not recorded which). This receptor was identified in a woman aged 60-70 years who had recovered from COVID-19. The chain's CDR3 is CASSVAQRYTDTQYF. The CDR3 nucleotides are TGTGCCAGCAGCGTAGCCCAGCGCTACACAGATACGCAGTATTTT.